This TCR beta chain was obtained from a study of human T cells and chemical hapten exposure. This clonotype was picked up a small number of times. The germline CDR1 and CDR2 sequences are DFQATT and SNEGSKA (reference sequence). The CDR3 contains 11 residues. Trimming left V 6 bases short and J 12 bases short, with 16 bases between. Time point given: patch test 2, 6 weeks after DPC sensitization. The treatment denotes: therapeutic diphenylcyclopropenone sensitization with weekly scalp DPC. Each CDR3 protein gets one entry after TCRdb re-called the RACE reads with MiXCR. The sample contains tens of thousands of distinct CDR3 sequences, around a tenth of which appear only once.

Sequences were derived from whole blood, sampled in connection with sensitization to the hapten diphenylcyclopropenone (DPC). The chain joins TRBV20-1 to TRBJ2-3; the D call may be TRBD1 or TRBD2 (5 bases each). The clonotype was recovered from a man aged 18 to 30 with alopecia areata. Some clones in this sample may be carry-over from other donors' samples. The chain's CDR3 is CSARDGIRQYF. CDR3 sequence (DNA): TGCAGTGCCAGGGACGGGATCCGACAGTATTTT.